This T cell receptor (beta chain) was documented in a study of T-cell reconstitution after alpha-beta-depleted transplantation in children (dated by TCRdb to 2016 to 2017). With regard to the full study: T-cell immune reconstitution after TCRalphabeta/CD19-depleted allogeneic hematopoietic cell transplantation in children was quantitatively tracked in the study by means of TCR repertoire profiling.

The treatment or condition label corresponds to: allogeneic hematopoietic cell transplantation with graft depleted of TCRalphabeta T cells and CD19 B cells. The children who served as transplant recipients had been given grafts of TCRalphabeta/CD19-depleted allogeneic hematopoietic cells. Broad study findings and their caveats: Hyperexpanded clone frequencies declined over subsequent months; after one year, T-cell counts and TCRbeta diversity were mostly attributed to newly produced T cells. The apparently early recovery of alphabetaT-cell counts about two months after transplant reportedly depended on only several hundred rapidly expanded clones that came from non-depleted graft cells. In some patients, the high TCRbeta diversity seen at day 60 was put down to recipient T cells and intrathymic progenitors that had survived conditioning.

The library relied on PCR. TCRdb names Illumina HiSeq 2500 as the instrument used. To normalize quantification of the TCRbeta repertoire, the TCR libraries were built with molecular barcoding that relied on unique molecular identifiers. TCRdb passed the public sequencing reads through fastp at Q25 and MiXCR, retaining productive beta sequences. All rows with the same CDR3 protein become a single entry with the most common DNA and genes. The sample table records about 980,000 distinct CDR3 sequences; less than 30% of these occur just once. More than 25% of the sample is in the top ten clones. The table lists this clonotype with a few counts. The antigen it recognizes is unknown. Per-base qualities were not stored, and no clone one base away is much larger. Germline trimming amounts to 1 base on V and 6 bases on J, with 16 as the count of junction bases outside the gene matches. Its CDR3 holds 20 amino acids, cysteine through phenylalanine. Here the CDR3 DNA is all that survives: 60 bases in frame from base 1. Looking up the germline V gene yields CDR1 KGHSH and CDR2 LQKENI.

The source is a boy under two years old who had a stem cell transplant for SCID, so the T cells may come from the graft donor. The V and J segments used are TRBV18 and TRBJ2-7; TRBD2 matches 15 bases in the middle. Sequenced here: PBMCs, mostly from graft donor cells, sampled 360 days after TCRalphabeta/CD19-depleted stem cell transplant. This receptor has the CDR3 CASSPRWQAGTSGGRTEQYF. Here is the DNA: TGTGCCAGCTCACCACGATGGCAGGCCGGGACTAGCGGGGGGCGCACCGAGCAGTACTTC.